The present T cell receptor beta chain was sequenced within a study of CD8+ T cells in alopecia areata. Study-level information: Patients received oral tofacitinib, 5 to 10 mg twice daily, for moderate-to-severe alopecia areata. Overall study results and limits: Tofacitinib delivered significant drops in scalp clonality and in expanded CD8+ clones among the top 100.

RNA was isolated and reverse transcribed to cDNA, the sequencing template. Sequencing used immunoSEQ multiplex PCR; TCRdb keeps in-frame clones, though not all of them. The sample gives about 280,000 clones, roughly 60% of which show up once; around 1.7% is in the top ten. Specified treatment: oral pan-JAK inhibitor, 5-10 mg twice daily. The study team obtained lesional scalp punch biopsies and peripheral blood from alopecia areata patients. V gave up 1 base and J gave up 2 bases, with 11 bases separating them. The germline V gene has CDR1 MGHRA and CDR2 YSYEKL. The CDR3 has 15 residues. Points on this clone: No antigen is known for it.

The clonotype was recovered from a human donor with alopecia areata. Specimen: CD4+ T cells sorted from blood, collected at week 24, from a patient treated with tofacitinib. The chain recombines TRBV4-1 with TRBJ2-5, with D hard to call. The CDR3 here is CASSQVGILQETQYF. The CDR3 DNA follows: TGCGCCAGCAGCCAAGTAGGGATACTTCAAGAGACCCAGTACTTC.